This T cell receptor beta chain appears in the sequencing data of a study of T cell clonality in common variable immunodeficiency. Study results and caveats: Common variable immunodeficiency TCR beta sequences reportedly had fewer deletions and N-nucleotide insertions. CVID subjects showed higher TCRbeta clonality than healthy controls.

Diagnosis required reduced IgG, IgA and/or IgM with specific antibody deficiency. For at least one year, all CVID subjects received replacement immunoglobulin. V dropped 2 bases and J dropped 4 bases, with 11 bases sitting between them. The CDR3 contains 14 residues. Germline-derived CDR1 and CDR2 are LNHDA and SQIVND (reference sequence). This table comes from immunoSEQ multiplex PCR, and its TCRdb copy is limited to in-frame clones, with some not included. Recorded here are 15,000 to 20,000 clones, none singletons. This clone was observed many times. What it binds is not known. The read ends 3 residues shy of where the CDR3 ends; the end is completed using the germline J gene. Other DNA sequences of this sample code for an identical CDR3.

The material sequenced was peripheral blood mononuclear cells. The TCR comes from a human donor with common variable immunodeficiency. This chain uses TRBV19 with TRBJ1-2; D uncertain. Here the CDR3 reads CASSINPQTYGYTF. The sequenced part of the CDR3 DNA is TGTGCCAGTAGTATAAACCCACAGACCTATGGC.